A single sample gave rise to the 23 T cell receptor beta chains below, sequenced in a study of naive and memory T cell subsets. Findings and caveats of the study: Possibly reflecting memory cells re-expressing CD45RA, a few larger clonotypes occurred in naive repertoires, especially CD8.

These receptors have no known antigen. Two oligonucleotides, mixed equimolar, formed the beta constant-region primer covering TRBC1 and TRBC2. Ligated cDNA was amplified by four rounds of PCR with nested alpha and beta constant-region primers and SP2. TCRdb ran MiXCR on the UMI-ligation and nested PCR reads and lists one entry per CDR3 protein. The repertoire holds roughly 83,000 distinct CDR3 sequences, with approximately 10% as singletons. The sequencing input was naive CD4+ T cells from blood. These receptors originate from a human donor in good health.

In its sample, this clonotype was seen many times. This chain joins TRBV9 and TRBJ2-3; 9 nucleotides match TRBD2. CDR1 and CDR2 (germline): SGDLS, YYNGEE. The CDR3 runs to 16 residues. The V segment lost 3 bases and the J segment 1 base; nucleotides outside the gene matches: 6. The CDR3 bases are TGTGCCAGCAGCGGTGGAATAGCGGGAGGCACAGATACGCAGTATTTT. This gives the protein CASSGGIAGGTDTQYF.

There are a few counts of this clonotype. The chain links TRBV27 to TRBJ2-6; D may be TRBD2 (5 bases). V lost 5 bases, J lost 2 bases, and 19 bases lay in between. CDR3 size: 18 residues. Looked up from germline, CDR1 is MNHEY and CDR2 is SMNVEV (reference sequence). The CDR3 DNA follows: TGTGCCAGCAGTCCATACACTCAGAGGGTTACTGGGGCCAACGTCCTGACTTTC. It codes for CASSPYTQRVTGANVLTF.

Only a few counts were recorded for this clonotype. The V and J genes are TRBV6-2 or TRBV6-3 and TRBJ2-7; 11 nucleotides align to TRBD1. V lost 6 bases and J lost 6; bases outside the gene matches: 7. Per germline, CDR1 MNHEY and CDR2 SVGEGT. The CDR3 extends over 14 amino acids. In nucleotides, the CDR3 is TGTGCCAGCAGACACGGACAGGGGGCAGGCGAGCAGTACTTC. Residues: CASRHGQGAGEQYF.

The CDR3 here is CASSSVPGHSGANVLTF. CDR3 bases: TGCGCCAGCAGCTCCGTGCCGGGCCACTCTGGGGCCAACGTCCTGACTTTC. This chain joins TRBV5-1 and TRBJ2-6, with no clear D. Germline V lookup: CDR1 SGHRS, CDR2 YFSETQ. The CDR3 contains 17 residues. The V and J ends lost 3 bases and 0 bases respectively, with 13 bases between them.

This clonotype was observed many times. This sequence joins TRBV6-2 or TRBV6-3 and TRBJ1-3; D is undetermined. The germline V and J ends were trimmed by 7 bases and 3 bases, with 13 bases remaining between them. The CDR3 contains 14 residues. Per the germline V gene, CDR1 is MNHEY and CDR2 is SVGEGT. CDR3 sequence (DNA): TGTGCCAGCATCGCAGGCGGTCGTGGAAACACCATATATTTT. It specifies CASIAGGRGNTIYF.

This clonotype was seen many times. The rearrangement joins TRBV28 to TRBJ2-5; D gene uncertain. Trimming took 5 bases from V and 1 from J, leaving 11 bases between them. The CDR3 contains 14 residues. CDR1 MDHEN and CDR2 SYDVKM come from the germline V gene. CDR3 in DNA: TGTGCCAGCAGTAGGCCGACGACCCAAGAGACCCAGTACTTC. It encodes CASSRPTTQETQYF.

This chain uses TRBV12-3 or TRBV12-4 with TRBJ1-5, with a possible D match to TRBD1 (6 bases). V dropped 3 bases and J dropped 7 bases, with 16 bases sitting between them. This CDR3 has 15 amino acids. The CDR3 reads CASSFRQAKGQPQHF. CDR3 nucleotide sequence: TGTGCCAGCAGTTTCCGACAGGCCAAGGGCCAGCCCCAGCATTTT.

This clonotype has a handful of counts. V and J are TRBV20-1 and TRBJ1-5; D ambiguous. The CDR3 has 12 residues. CDR1 is DFQATT, CDR2 SNEGSKA, per germline (reference sequence). Trimming cost V 3 bases and J 8 bases, with 11 bases left between them. The CDR3 sequence is CSARNSGKPQHF. CDR3 nucleotide sequence: TGCAGTGCTAGGAATAGTGGGAAGCCCCAGCATTTT.

This rearrangement joins TRBV4-3 to TRBJ2-1, with 9 bases lining up with TRBD1. V lost 4 bases, J lost 5 bases, and 9 bases stayed unmatched. Germline assignment: CDR1 LGHNA and CDR2 YSLEER. The CDR3 totals 16 residues. The CDR3: CASSLSRDREHNEQFF. The CDR3, as DNA: TGCGCCAGCAGCCTCAGCCGGGACAGGGAGCACAATGAGCAGTTCTTC.

This clonotype has only a few counts. This rearrangement joins TRBV7-2 to TRBJ2-1; 9 nucleotides match TRBD2. Germline CDR1 reads SGHTA; CDR2 reads FQGNSA. V shed 4 bases and J 7 bases; nucleotides not matched to a gene: 14. The CDR3 spans 17 residues. The CDR3 DNA sequence: TGTGCCAGCAGCTCCTCCGGTCCGGCGGGGGGGCGGAATGAGCAGTTCTTC. Translation gives CASSSSGPAGGRNEQFF.

The chain recombines TRBV29-1 with TRBJ1-1; a weak D match, TRBD1 (5 bases). This CDR3 region has 15 residues. Germline loops: CDR1 SQVTM, CDR2 ANQGSEA. V shed 0 bases and J shed 1 base, with 12 bases lying between them. CDR3: CSVEDLGGANTEAFF. The CDR3 DNA sequence: TGCAGCGTTGAAGATCTAGGAGGGGCGAACACTGAAGCTTTCTTT.

This clonotype was counted at least ten times. The chain employs TRBV20-1 and TRBJ1-1, with a tentative D call TRBD1 (5 bases). This CDR3 contains 13 residues. The V end lost 4 bases, the J end lost 3 bases, and 12 bases lay between the germline ends. Germline V gene lookup returns CDR1 DFQATT and CDR2 SNEGSKA (reference sequence). CDR3 DNA: TGCAGTGCTAACGGGGGGTCGGACACTGAAGCTTTCTTT. This gives the protein CSANGGSDTEAFF.

V usage is TRBV19 and J usage is TRBJ2-2; possibly TRBD1 for D (6 bases). Trimming took off 1 base at V and 5 bases at J, with 11 bases between the two ends. The CDR3 has 15 residues. Germline V lookup: CDR1 LNHDA, CDR2 SQIVND (reference sequence). Here the CDR3 reads CASSIGRGSTGELFF. Written as DNA, the CDR3 is TGTGCCAGTAGTATAGGCAGGGGTTCGACCGGGGAGCTGTTTTTT.

This clonotype was observed a few times. The chain is built from TRBV6-5 and TRBJ2-1, with D possibly TRBD1 on 6 matching bases. V lost 2 bases and J lost 4, with 9 bases in between. CDR3 length: 14 residues. The germline CDR1 and CDR2 sequences are MNHEY and SVGAGI. The CDR3 nucleotides are TGTGCCAGCAGTTACGAGACAGGATACAATGAGCAGTTCTTC. It specifies CASSYETGYNEQFF.

This clonotype was detected a few times. The rearrangement links TRBV5-1 to TRBJ2-5; 7 bases fit TRBD1. Losses at the gene ends were 2 bases for V and 5 bases for J; bases not matched to a gene: 6. The CDR3 length is 14 residues. CDR1 and CDR2 from the germline V gene are SGHRS and YFSETQ. CDR3 amino acids: CASSLGQAMETQYF. For the CDR3, the DNA is TGCGCCAGCAGCTTAGGACAGGCAATGGAGACCCAGTACTTC.

The chain has TRBV6-2 or TRBV6-3 and TRBJ2-1, with 12 bases lining up with TRBD2. V dropped 5 bases and J dropped 14; count of bases not matched to a gene: 4. CDR3 length: 12 amino acids. Germline V gives CDR1 MNHEY, CDR2 SVGEGT. The CDR3 DNA sequence: TGTGCCAGCAGTACTAGCGGGAGGATTGAGTTCTTC. Protein product: CASSTSGRIEFF.

The chain links TRBV4-3 to TRBJ1-4, with 12 bases matching TRBD1. The V gene end was trimmed by 4 bases and the J gene end by 2 bases; junction bases not matched to a gene: 11. This CDR3 spans 19 amino acids. Germline V gene data show CDR1 as LGHNA and CDR2 as YSLEER. In DNA form, the CDR3 reads TGCGCCAGCAGCCGCCGCCGGGACAGGGGGCTAGGGACTAATGAAAAACTGTTTTTT. Translated: CASSRRRDRGLGTNEKLFF.

This clonotype was seen only a few times. V is TRBV20-1 and J is TRBJ1-3, with a weak D call TRBD1 (6 bases). V lost 5 bases and J lost 4, with 12 bases in between. This CDR3 is 13 amino acids long. Germline CDR1 DFQATT, CDR2 SNEGSKA (reference sequence). CDR3 sequence reads: CSAFTGWGNTIYF. The CDR3 region has the DNA TGCAGTGCTTTCACAGGGTGGGGAAACACCATATATTTT.

The chain has TRBV6-1 and TRBJ1-6; a possible D gene is TRBD1 (5 bases). Germline CDR1 and CDR2: MNHNS and SASEGT. CDR3 length equals 15 residues. V gave up 8 bases and J gave up 8 bases, with 19 bases separating them. The CDR3 DNA follows: TGTGCCAGCGCTGGCGGCCTTCTCAGGGATTCACCCCTCCACTTT. It specifies CASAGGLLRDSPLHF.

This clonotype was recorded a few times. The V gene is TRBV20-1, the J gene TRBJ1-1, with 8 bases aligning to TRBD1. Germline values: CDR1 DFQATT, CDR2 SNEGSKA (reference sequence). Losses at the gene ends were 3 bases for V and 5 bases for J; bases not matched to a gene: 8. This CDR3 contains 14 residues. CDR3 DNA: TGCAGTGCTAGCTCAGGGGGCCGGCGTACTGAAGCTTTCTTT. This codes for CSASSGGRRTEAFF.

This clonotype was detected only a few times. The CDR3: CASSPPGLAYSYEQYF. The CDR3 DNA reads TGTGCCAGCAGTCCCCCGGGACTAGCGTACTCCTACGAGCAGTACTTC. The chain is built from TRBV2 and TRBJ2-7; 10 bases map to TRBD2. The trim removed 5 bases at V and 0 bases at J, leaving 7 bases unmatched. This CDR3 region has 16 residues. Germline loops: CDR1 SNHLY, CDR2 FYNNEI. Drawing the rest from reference TRBV2 and TRBJ2-7, the complete variable domain is EPEVTQTPSHQVTQMGQEVILRCVPISNHLYFYWYRQILGQKVEFLVSFYNNEISEKSEIFDDQFSVERPDGSNFTLKIRSTKLEDSAMYFCASSPPGLAYSYEQYFGPGTRLTVT.

The table lists this clonotype with many counts. The V call is TRBV5-6, the J call TRBJ2-1; 8 bases are a match to TRBD2. The junction had 19 bases not matched to a gene; V was cut back by 1 base and J by 7 bases. Germline CDR1 SGHDT, CDR2 YYEEEE. The CDR3 sequence is 19 residues long. The DNA of the CDR3 is TGTGCCAGCAGCTTGCGGGAGGGCCTCGTACTCAGAGTCAGGAATGAGCAGTTCTTC. It specifies CASSLREGLVLRVRNEQFF.

This clonotype was found a few times. The chain couples TRBV4-3 to TRBJ1-2, with TRBD1 as a possible D gene (6 bases). The CDR3 length is 17 residues. Germline V CDR1 and CDR2: LGHNA, YSLEER. Trimming took 0 bases from V and 5 from J, leaving 19 bases between them. CDR3 loop: CASSQDPVRGGGYGYTF. The CDR3 DNA follows: TGCGCCAGCAGCCAAGATCCCGTGAGGGGGGGAGGGTATGGCTACACCTTC.